The T cell receptor beta chain under discussion was sequenced for a study of blood T cell repertoires in COVID-19. At the level of the study: Specimens from acute and convalescent COVID-19 originated in the United States, Italy and Spain.

Germline V gene lookup returns CDR1 SGHKS and CDR2 YYEKEE (reference sequence). Trimming took 2 bases from V and 0 from J, leaving 20 bases between them. CDR3 length: 19 amino acids. Generated by immunoSEQ multiplex PCR, the TCRdb table keeps only in-frame clones and is missing some. The sample contains 200,000 or so clones, around four fifths of which appear only once. This TCR derives from a human donor with acute or convalescent COVID-19. The donor label of this sample is uncertain. This rearrangement joins TRBV5-5 to TRBJ1-4; perhaps TRBD1 as D (5 bases). The sample consisted of peripheral blood. The chain's CDR3 is CASSLQPPKGMTTNEKLFF. The CDR3 bases are TGTGCCAGCAGCTTACAACCCCCGAAGGGGATGACAACTAATGAAAAACTGTTTTTT.